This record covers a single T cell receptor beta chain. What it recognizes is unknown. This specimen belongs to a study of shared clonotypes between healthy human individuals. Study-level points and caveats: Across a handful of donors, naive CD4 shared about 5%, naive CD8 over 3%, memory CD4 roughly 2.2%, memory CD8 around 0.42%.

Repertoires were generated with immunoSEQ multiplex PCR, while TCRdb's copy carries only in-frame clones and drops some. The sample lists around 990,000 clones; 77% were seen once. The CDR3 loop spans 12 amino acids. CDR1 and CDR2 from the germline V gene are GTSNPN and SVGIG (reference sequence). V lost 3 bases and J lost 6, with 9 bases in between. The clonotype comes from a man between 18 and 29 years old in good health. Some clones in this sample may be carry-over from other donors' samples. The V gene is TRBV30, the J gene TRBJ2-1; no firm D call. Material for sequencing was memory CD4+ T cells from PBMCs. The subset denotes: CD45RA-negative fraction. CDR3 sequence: CAWSPPTNEQFF. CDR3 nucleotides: TGTGCCTGGAGCCCCCCAACCAATGAGCAGTTCTTC.